Given below is one TCR beta chain in context. The source of the sample is a study of T cells in Graves' hyperthyroidism and ophthalmopathy. Germline V lookup: CDR1 LGHNA, CDR2 YNFKEQ. This CDR3 region has 13 residues. V was clipped by 4 bases and J by 6 bases, with 12 bases between them. Uncontrolled infection, other autoimmune disease, pregnancy or lactation excluded patients. Each 10 ml fresh peripheral blood draw supplied the PBMCs. Researchers took RNA transcripts and amplified the TCR beta CDR3 regions from them. Initially, a first-round RT-PCR of the TCR CDR3 employed the HTBI primer set. TCRdb processed the multiplex PCR reads anew with MiXCR; each CDR3 protein has one entry. The data hold hundreds of thousands of distinct CDR3 sequences, with under 15% observed a single time.

Source material: blood. The clonotype was recovered from a man between 18 and 35 years old with Graves' ophthalmopathy. The J gene is TRBJ1-2, the V gene TRBV4-2; D may be TRBD1 (5 bases). In DNA, the CDR3 is TGTGCCAGCAGCCCCCAGGGAGGGGATGGCTACACCTTC. It encodes CASSPQGGDGYTF.